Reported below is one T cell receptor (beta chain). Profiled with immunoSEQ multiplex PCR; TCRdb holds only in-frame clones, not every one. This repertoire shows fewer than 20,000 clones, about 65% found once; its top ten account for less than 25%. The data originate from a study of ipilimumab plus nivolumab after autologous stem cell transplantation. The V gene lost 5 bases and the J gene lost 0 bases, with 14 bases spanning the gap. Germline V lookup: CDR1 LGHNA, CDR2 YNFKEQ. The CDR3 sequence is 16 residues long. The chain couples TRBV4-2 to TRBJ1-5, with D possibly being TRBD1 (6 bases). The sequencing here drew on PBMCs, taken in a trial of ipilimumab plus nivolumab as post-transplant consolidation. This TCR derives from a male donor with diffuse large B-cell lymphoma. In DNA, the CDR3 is TGTGCCAGCAGCTTGGGGGGCGGTTTTAGCAATCAGCCCCAGCATTTT. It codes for CASSLGGGFSNQPQHF.